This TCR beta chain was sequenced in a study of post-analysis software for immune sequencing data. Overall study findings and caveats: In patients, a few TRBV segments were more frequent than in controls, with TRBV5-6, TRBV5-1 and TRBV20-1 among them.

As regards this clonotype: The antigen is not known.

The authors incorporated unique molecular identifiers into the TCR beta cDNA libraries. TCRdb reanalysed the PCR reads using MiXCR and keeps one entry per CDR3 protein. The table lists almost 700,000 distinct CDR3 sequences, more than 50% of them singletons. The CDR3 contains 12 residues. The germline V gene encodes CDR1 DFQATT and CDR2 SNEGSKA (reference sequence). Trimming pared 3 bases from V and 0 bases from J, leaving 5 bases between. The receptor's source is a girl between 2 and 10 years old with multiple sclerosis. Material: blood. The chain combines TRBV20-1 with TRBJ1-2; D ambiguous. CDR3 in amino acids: CSASFPNYGYTF. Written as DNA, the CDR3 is TGCAGTGCTAGTTTCCCTAACTATGGCTACACCTTC.